This T cell receptor (beta chain) derives from a study of cytomegalovirus exposure and HLA in healthy donors. Primers included in the PCR were 60 Vbeta and 13 Jbeta primers. How the authors handled the data: Roughly 11 million shared chains were among approximately 87 million unique TCR beta chains counted in a later analysis. TCRdb's copy holds only in-frame clones and misses some; the assay was immunoSEQ multiplex PCR. That table furnishes V, J and clone size, whereas the DNA furnished D and trimming. The sample lists about 120,000 clones, roughly 78% occurring once. Study-wide points: CMV antigen specificity of a few CMV-associated chains was confirmed in vitro. An apparent linkage of common viral pathogens to several of the most significant clusters emerged in a later analysis.

In the case of this clone: Its antigen is undetermined.

From germline, CDR1 is MNHEY and CDR2 SMNVEV (reference sequence). CDR3 length: 18 amino acids. V was shortened by 2 bases and J by 3 bases, with 20 bases between the two germline ends. The sample comprised PBMCs. The chain joins TRBV27 to TRBJ2-1, with D perhaps matching TRBD2 (5 bases). This clonotype was obtained from a man aged 25-45 years in good health and CMV-seropositive. For the CDR3, the DNA is TGTGCCAGCAGTTTAAAGAGGGTAGGGCAGCCGCACTACAATGAGCAGTTCTTC. It specifies CASSLKRVGQPHYNEQFF.